A selection of T cell receptor beta chains follows, all from one sample in a study of CD8 T cells in ankylosing spondylitis. TCRdb analysed the 5' RACE reads with MiXCR anew, one entry per CDR3 protein. The sample has about 240,000 distinct CDR3 sequences, 8% to 10% seen once; the top ten hold 4% to 5.5%. The sample comprised blood, either unsorted or a sorted T cell fraction (not recorded which). The receptors were sampled from a female donor with ankylosing spondylitis or in good health (not recorded which). Both conserved end residues are part of each CDR3.

j_gene | v_gene | len | CDR3aa
TRBJ2-1 | TRBV7-8 | 13 | CASSTPRGAEQFF
TRBJ2-7 | TRBV19 | 18 | CASSTNHPLRGGTYEQYF
TRBJ2-7 | TRBV20-1 | 10 | CSAKTYEQYF
TRBJ2-3 | TRBV29-1 | 13 | CSVGQPSTDTQYF
TRBJ1-6 | TRBV12-3/TRBV12-4 | 15 | CASSFGGSGGSPLHF
TRBJ2-1 | TRBV20-1 | 14 | CSARTSGPYNEQFF
TRBJ1-1 | TRBV12-3/TRBV12-4 | 15 | CASSYQVGVNTEAFF
TRBJ1-5 | TRBV25-1 | 15 | CASSVPGQGNQPQHF
TRBJ2-7 | TRBV11-2 | 15 | CASSLDLGQGTEQYF
TRBJ2-2 | TRBV4-3 | 20 | CASSRVTGFSGRANTGELFF
TRBJ2-7 | TRBV5-6 | 13 | CASSGRQGYEQYF
TRBJ2-1 | TRBV12-3/TRBV12-4 | 15 | CATGLGFLTYNEQFF
TRBJ2-1 | TRBV20-1 | 13 | CSARASGRSEQFF
TRBJ2-7 | TRBV7-9 | 15 | CASSLAGAGQYEQYF
TRBJ1-1 | TRBV4-3 | 14 | CASSQLGGSTEAFF
TRBJ1-5 | TRBV11-2 | 19 | CAGSLFGQGGGGLNQPQHF
TRBJ2-1 | TRBV9 | 14 | CASSVDVILNEQFF
TRBJ2-3 | TRBV6-5 | 15 | CASSYPGAPTDTQYF
TRBJ1-1 | TRBV29-1 | 13 | CSVVRQMNTEAFF
TRBJ1-2 | TRBV7-9 | 16 | CASSFGSLPENYGYTF
TRBJ2-5 | TRBV10-3 | 14 | CAISESSSRETQYF
TRBJ2-3 | TRBV30 | 12 | CAWSVNTDTQYF
TRBJ2-3 | TRBV15 | 19 | CATSRDSREGPISTDTQYF
TRBJ2-1 | TRBV6-2/TRBV6-3 | 18 | CASSYPSLGGSSYNEQFF
TRBJ1-5 | TRBV30 | 15 | CAWSAATTRNQPQHF
TRBJ2-7 | TRBV28 | 13 | CAAWRTGGYEQYF
TRBJ2-3 | TRBV30 | 14 | CAWSWSGGTDTQYF
TRBJ1-1 | TRBV6-1 | 15 | CASSEVGGLNTEAFF
TRBJ2-2 | TRBV5-1 | 16 | CASSFLSGRAAGELFF
TRBJ1-5 | TRBV7-9 | 12 | CASSSDRGPQHF
TRBJ2-7 | TRBV27 | 13 | CASGSGPAYEQYF
TRBJ1-2 | TRBV12-3/TRBV12-4 | 14 | CASSPGTGNYGYTF
TRBJ2-1 | TRBV7-6 | 18 | CASSLTSGSPRRHDEQFF
TRBJ2-4 | TRBV5-1 | 16 | CASSEGTSGSMNIQYF
TRBJ2-2 | TRBV11-3 | 15 | CASSLVAGATGELFF
TRBJ2-5 | TRBV7-2 | 16 | CASSSQGLAEQETQYF
TRBJ1-2 | TRBV6-2/TRBV6-3 | 12 | CASSVAGDGYTF
TRBJ2-5 | TRBV6-2/TRBV6-3 | 15 | CASSPPFLEQETQYF
TRBJ2-7 | TRBV7-2 | 15 | CASSFRTSGIYEQYF
TRBJ2-1 | TRBV12-3/TRBV12-4 | 19 | CAICFRGLAGGWAINEQFF
TRBJ2-7 | TRBV10-3 | 14 | CAISGGQQAYEQYF
TRBJ1-3 | TRBV6-1 | 14 | CASRRQGRGNTIYF
TRBJ2-5 | TRBV4-1 | 13 | CASSRGPSETQYF
TRBJ2-5 | TRBV5-1 | 13 | CASGTSGSETQYF
TRBJ2-2 | TRBV5-1 | 15 | CASSHDRGSAGELFF
TRBJ1-5 | TRBV7-2 | 12 | CASSFYNQPQHF
TRBJ2-7 | TRBV5-6 | 18 | CASSPRAEDRPIGYEQYF
TRBJ2-6 | TRBV29-1 | 16 | CSVGEAGITGANVLTF
TRBJ2-2 | TRBV7-6 | 16 | CASSSFDIGNTGELFF
TRBJ1-1 | TRBV25-1 | 14 | CASSEIWGNTEAFF
TRBJ1-4 | TRBV2 | 14 | CASRRDRADEKLFF
TRBJ2-3 | TRBV3-1 | 13 | CASSQSRSDTQYF
TRBJ2-1 | TRBV21-1 | 15 | CASSTLGSPRNEQFF
TRBJ2-7 | TRBV7-2 | 16 | CASSLASSGSMHEQYF
TRBJ1-4 | TRBV7-9 | 13 | CASSSNSGEKLFF
TRBJ2-3 | TRBV7-2 | 15 | CVTKNVGGATDTQYF
TRBJ2-6 | TRBV20-1 | 18 | CSAFLGTSGSSGANVLTF
TRBJ1-1 | TRBV5-1 | 15 | CASSLEGGGSAEAFF
TRBJ1-1 | TRBV29-1 | 13 | CSVGSRGNTEAFF